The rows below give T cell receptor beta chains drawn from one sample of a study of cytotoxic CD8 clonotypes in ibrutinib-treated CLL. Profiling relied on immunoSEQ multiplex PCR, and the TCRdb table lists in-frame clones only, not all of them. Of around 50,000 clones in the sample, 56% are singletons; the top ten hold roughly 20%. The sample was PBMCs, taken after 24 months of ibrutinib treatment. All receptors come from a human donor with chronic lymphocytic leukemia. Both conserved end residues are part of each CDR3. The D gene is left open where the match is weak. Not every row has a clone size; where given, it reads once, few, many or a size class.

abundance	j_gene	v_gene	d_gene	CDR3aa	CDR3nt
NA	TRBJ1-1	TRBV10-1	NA	CASTIGELHRMNTEAFF	TGCGCCAGTACGATAGGGGAGCTCCATCGAATGAACACTGAAGCTTTCTTT
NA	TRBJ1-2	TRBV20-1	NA	CSAGPHGGYTF	TGCAGTGCTGGGCCGCATGGTGGCTACACCTTC
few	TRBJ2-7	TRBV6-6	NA	CASRAAGAEQYF	TGTGCCAGCAGGGCCGCAGGGGCCGAGCAGTACTTC
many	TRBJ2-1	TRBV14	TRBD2	CASSQEVLRAGGRDNEQFF	TGTGCCAGCAGCCAAGAAGTCTTGAGGGCGGGAGGAAGGGACAATGAGCAGTTCTTC
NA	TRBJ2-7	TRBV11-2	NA	CASSPGVEQYF	TGTGCCAGCAGCCCAGGGGTAGAGCAGTACTTC
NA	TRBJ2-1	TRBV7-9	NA	CASSLAGGRYNEQFF	TGTGCCAGCAGCTTAGCGGGGGGCCGCTACAATGAGCAGTTCTTC
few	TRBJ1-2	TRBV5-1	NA	CASSSDGGRVYGYTF	TGCGCCAGCAGCTCCGACGGGGGGAGAGTCTATGGCTACACCTTC
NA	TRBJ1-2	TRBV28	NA	CASSLPGADLYGYTF	TGTGCCAGCAGTTTACCGGGTGCGGATCTCTATGGCTACACCTTC
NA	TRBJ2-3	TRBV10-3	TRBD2	CAIRRTSSTDTQYF	TGTGCCATCAGGAGGACTAGCAGCACAGATACGCAGTATTTT
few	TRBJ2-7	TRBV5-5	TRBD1	CASSRPGQGRYEQYF	TGTGCCAGCAGCCGACCGGGACAGGGGCGATACGAGCAGTACTTC
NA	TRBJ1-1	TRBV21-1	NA	CASSKEGDGGGGTEAFF	TGTGCCAGCAGCAAAGAAGGGGATGGAGGAGGGGGGACTGAAGCTTTCTTT
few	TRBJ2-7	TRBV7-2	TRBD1	CASSRQGRYEQYF	TGTGCCAGCAGCCGACAGGGTAGATACGAGCAGTACTTC
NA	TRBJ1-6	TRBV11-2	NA	CASSPRTAPLSPLHF	TGTGCCAGCAGCCCGAGGACAGCGCCTCTTTCACCCCTCCACTTT
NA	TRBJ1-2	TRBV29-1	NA	CSVRNQGQDGYTF	TGCAGCGTCCGAAATCAGGGGCAAGATGGCTACACCTTC
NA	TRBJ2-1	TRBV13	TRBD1	CASSLERDRGLGDNEQFF	TGTGCCAGCAGCTTAGAGCGGGACAGGGGTCTCGGGGACAATGAGCAGTTCTTC
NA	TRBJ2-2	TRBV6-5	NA	CASSYRTPNTGELFF	TGTGCCAGCAGTTACAGGACACCGAACACCGGGGAGCTGTTTTTT
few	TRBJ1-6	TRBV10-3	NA	CAISGGGPNSPLHF	TGTGCCATCAGTGGTGGGGGGCCTAATTCACCCCTCCACTTT
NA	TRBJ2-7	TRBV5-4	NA	CASSLDSNPSYEQYF	TGTGCCAGCAGTTTGGACAGCAACCCCTCCTACGAGCAGTACTTC
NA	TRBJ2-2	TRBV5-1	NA	CASSLAQPTGELFF	TGCGCCAGCAGCTTGGCACAACCCACCGGGGAGCTGTTTTTT
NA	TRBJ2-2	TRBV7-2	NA	CASSLAGGGSPGELFF	TGTGCCAGCAGCTTAGCGGGAGGGGGCAGCCCCGGGGAGCTGTTTTTT
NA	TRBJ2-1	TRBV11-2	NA	CASSSTQYNEQFF	TGTGCCAGCAGCTCGACCCAATACAATGAGCAGTTCTTC
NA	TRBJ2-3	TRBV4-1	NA	CASSQEPGGGYVDTQYF	TGCGCCAGCAGCCAAGAACCTGGTGGAGGATATGTCGATACGCAGTATTTT
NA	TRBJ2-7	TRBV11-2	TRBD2	CASIGGGTYEQYF	TGTGCCAGCATCGGGGGGGGAACCTACGAGCAGTACTTC
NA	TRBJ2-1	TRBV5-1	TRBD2	CASSLSPTLAGGPYNEQFF	TGCGCCAGCAGCTTAAGCCCCACCTTGGCGGGAGGGCCGTACAATGAGCAGTTCTTC
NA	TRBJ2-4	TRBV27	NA	CASRPQELAKNIQYF	TGTGCCAGCAGGCCACAAGAATTAGCCAAAAACATTCAGTACTTC
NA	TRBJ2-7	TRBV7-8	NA	CASSLALGAGHPYEQYF	TGTGCCAGCAGCTTAGCGCTAGGGGCGGGACACCCCTACGAGCAGTACTTC
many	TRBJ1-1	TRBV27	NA	CASRAGTGRTEAFF	TGTGCCAGCAGGGCGGGGACGGGTCGAACTGAAGCTTTCTTT
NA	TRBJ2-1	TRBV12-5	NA	CASGRSDYNEQFF	TGTGCTAGTGGTCGGTCGGACTACAATGAGCAGTTCTTC